This is a list of T cell receptor beta chains from one sample in a study of STAT3 mutations in large granular lymphocyte leukemia. Generated by immunoSEQ multiplex PCR, the TCRdb table keeps only in-frame clones and is missing some. This sample has about 34,000 clones; 86% occur once, and the top ten carry roughly 13%. The sequenced sample was peripheral blood mononuclear cells. These receptors were obtained from a man between 60 and 75 years old with T-cell large granular lymphocyte leukemia. Some clones in this sample may be carry-over from other donors' samples. Each CDR3 is given with its conserved first and last residue. D genes are given only for firm matches. Not every row has a clone size; where given, it reads once, few, many or a size class.

cdr3_aa cdr3_nt j_call v_call d_call clone_size
CASSELNEQYF TGCGCCAGCAGTGAGCTGAACGAGCAGTACTTC TRBJ2-7 TRBV10-2 NA NA
CASSYSSGNSYNEQFF TGTGCCAGCAGTTACTCTAGCGGGAATTCCTACAATGAGCAGTTCTTC TRBJ2-1 TRBV6-5 TRBD2 NA
CASSLGYGEQFF TGTGCCAGCAGCTTAGGATACGGTGAGCAGTTCTTC TRBJ2-1 TRBV7-2 NA NA
CAWSVVWGLGETQYF TGTGCCTGGAGTGTCGTCTGGGGATTGGGCGAGACCCAGTACTTC TRBJ2-5 TRBV30 NA few
CASSVTGQGGSPLHF TGTGCCAGCAGCGTAACGGGACAGGGAGGTTCACCCCTCCACTTT TRBJ1-6 TRBV9 TRBD1 NA
CASSPAMVTSGNEGGIGF TGTGCCAGCTCACCCGCTATGGTGACTAGCGGGAACGAAGGGGGGATAGGATTT TRBJ2-3 TRBV18 TRBD2 NA
CAGSPGGTVYGYTF TGTGCCGGAAGCCCGGGTGGCACAGTCTATGGCTACACCTTC TRBJ1-2 TRBV6-1 NA few
CASISGRNTGELFF TGCGCCAGTATCAGCGGGAGGAACACCGGGGAGCTGTTTTTT TRBJ2-2 TRBV10-1 TRBD2 NA
CASSLSGAGQPQHF TGTGCCAGCAGTTTATCAGGTGCGGGTCAGCCCCAGCATTTT TRBJ1-5 TRBV27 NA NA
CASSAGTGDQPQHF TGTGCCAGCAGTGCCGGGACAGGGGATCAGCCCCAGCATTTT TRBJ1-5 TRBV6-1 TRBD1 NA
CASSLSPSHRPSGNTIYF TGCGCCAGCAGCCTGAGTCCCTCACATCGCCCCTCTGGAAACACCATATATTTT TRBJ1-3 TRBV5-1 NA NA
CASSQVRGNYGYTF TGTGCCAGCAGCCAAGTCAGGGGGAACTATGGCTACACCTTC TRBJ1-2 TRBV4-2 TRBD1 NA
CASGRYSNQPQHF TGTGCCAGCGGAAGATATAGCAATCAGCCCCAGCATTTT TRBJ1-5 TRBV6-5 NA NA
CAWSVRSDTTGGVIYNSPLHF TGTGCCTGGAGTGTTAGATCCGACACAACCGGTGGAGTTATCTATAATTCACCCCTCCACTTT TRBJ1-6 TRBV30 NA once
CASRSQGSSYEQYF TGTGCCAGCAGGTCCCAGGGCAGCTCCTACGAGCAGTACTTC TRBJ2-7 TRBV28 NA NA
CASSLAVTGELFF TGTGCCAGCAGCTTAGCTGTCACCGGGGAGCTGTTTTTT TRBJ2-2 TRBV7-2 NA few
CAWSSGGYEQYF TGTGCCTGGAGTAGTGGGGGGTACGAGCAGTACTTC TRBJ2-7 TRBV30 NA NA
CASSSPLGQGSEQYF TGCGCCAGCAGCTCCCCGCTGGGACAGGGCTCCGAGCAGTACTTC TRBJ2-7 TRBV5-1 TRBD1 few
CASSPGTGAHYEQYF TGTGCCAGCAGTCCTGGGACAGGGGCACACTACGAGCAGTACTTC TRBJ2-7 TRBV27 TRBD1 NA
CASSRGGDTEAFF TGTGCCAGCAGCCGGGGTGGGGACACTGAAGCTTTCTTT TRBJ1-1 TRBV7-9 NA NA
CASSGLQGAADTQYF TGTGCCAGCAGTGGATTACAGGGGGCCGCAGATACGCAGTATTTT TRBJ2-3 TRBV6-1 TRBD1 once
CASSLASPVADTQYF TGTGCCAGCAGCTTAGCTTCGCCAGTGGCGGATACGCAGTATTTT TRBJ2-3 TRBV7-8 NA NA